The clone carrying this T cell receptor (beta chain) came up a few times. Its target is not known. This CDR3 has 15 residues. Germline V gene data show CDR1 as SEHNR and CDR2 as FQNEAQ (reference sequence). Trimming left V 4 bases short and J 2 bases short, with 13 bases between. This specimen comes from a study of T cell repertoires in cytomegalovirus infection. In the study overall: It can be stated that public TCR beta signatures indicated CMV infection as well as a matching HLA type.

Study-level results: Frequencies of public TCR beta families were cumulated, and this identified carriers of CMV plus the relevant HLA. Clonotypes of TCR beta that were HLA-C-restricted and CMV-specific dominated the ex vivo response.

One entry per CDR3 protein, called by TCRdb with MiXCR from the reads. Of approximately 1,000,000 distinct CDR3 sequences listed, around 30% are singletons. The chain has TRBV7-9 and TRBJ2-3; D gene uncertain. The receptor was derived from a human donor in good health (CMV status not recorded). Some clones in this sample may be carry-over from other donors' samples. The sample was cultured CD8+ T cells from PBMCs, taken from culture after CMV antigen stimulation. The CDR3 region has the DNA TGTGCCAGCAGCTCCCCGAAGGCCCCCACAGATACGCAGTATTTT. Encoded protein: CASSSPKAPTDTQYF.